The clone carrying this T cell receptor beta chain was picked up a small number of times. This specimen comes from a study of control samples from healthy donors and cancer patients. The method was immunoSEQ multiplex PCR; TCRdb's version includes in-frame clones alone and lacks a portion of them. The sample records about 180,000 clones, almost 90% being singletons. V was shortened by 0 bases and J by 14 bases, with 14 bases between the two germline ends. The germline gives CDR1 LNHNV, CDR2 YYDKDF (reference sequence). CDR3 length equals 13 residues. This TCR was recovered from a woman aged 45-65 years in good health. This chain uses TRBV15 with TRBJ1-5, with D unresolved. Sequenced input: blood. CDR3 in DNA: TGTGCCACCAGCAGAGATCTAGATCAGGAAGAGCATTTT. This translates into CATSRDLDQEEHF.